The clone carrying this T cell receptor (beta chain) was detected only once. Its antigen is as yet unknown. This record comes from a study of T cell repertoires in cytomegalovirus infection. Across the study: The study used recently identified HLA-C-restricted and well-studied HLA-B-restricted CMV epitopes. Carrying CMV and the relevant HLA type showed in public TCR beta signatures. General study findings and limits: HLA-C-restricted CMV-specific TCR beta clonotypes were dominant in the ex vivo response.

V dropped 1 base and J dropped 1; count of bases not matched to a gene: 6. This CDR3 comprises 16 residues. Germline V CDR1 and CDR2: SGHRS, YFSETQ. Via MiXCR, TCRdb re-called the reads, giving one row per CDR3 protein. The profile shows about 920,000 distinct CDR3 sequences, roughly 31% of them singletons. The V and J genes are TRBV5-1 and TRBJ2-7; 9 bases line up with TRBD2. The clonotype originates from a human donor in good health (CMV status not recorded). Some clones in this sample may be carry-over from other donors' samples. Sequenced here: cultured CD8+ T cells from PBMCs, sampled from culture after CMV antigen stimulation. CDR3 amino acids: CASSLSLAGPSYEQYF. CDR3 bases: TGCGCCAGCAGCTTGTCCCTAGCGGGGCCGTCCTACGAGCAGTACTTC.